Listed here are 18 T cell receptor beta chains from one sample, sequenced in a study of blood T cell repertoires in COVID-19. Here immunoSEQ multiplex PCR was the method, and the copy in TCRdb shows in-frame clones only, minus some. The sample holds hundreds of thousands of clones, around 82% seen once. The material sequenced was peripheral blood. The receptors were gathered from a woman aged 45-59 years who had recovered from COVID-19.

The J gene is TRBJ2-3, the V gene TRBV9; 10 bases map to TRBD2. The CDR3 sequence is 16 residues long. Germline trimming cut 4 bases from V and 4 bases from J; bases unmatched to any gene: 9. Germline CDR1 is SGDLS and CDR2 is YYNGEE. CDR3 DNA sequence: TGTGCCAGCAGCCCCCAGCGGGAGGGCCCGGCAGATACGCAGTATTTT. Its protein product is CASSPQREGPADTQYF.

This clone showed up many times. The chain carries TRBV19 and TRBJ2-7; TRBD1 aligns across 9 bases. The CDR3 spans 14 residues. The trim removed 8 bases at V and 5 bases at J, leaving 10 bases unmatched. Germline lookup yields CDR1 LNHDA and CDR2 SQIVND (reference sequence). Written as DNA, the CDR3 is TGTGCCAGTCGACCCGGGACAGGGTTGAACGAGCAGTACTTC. It yields the protein CASRPGTGLNEQYF.

The chain recombines TRBV10-3 with TRBJ1-2, with D perhaps matching TRBD1 (6 bases). The V gene's germline CDR1 is ENHRY and CDR2 SYGVKD. The CDR3 runs to 14 residues. Trimming shortened V by 8 bases and J by 7 bases, and 20 bases separated the two germline ends. Here the CDR3 DNA reads TGTGCCATCCGAACCGAGACAGGCTCGGGTGGCTACACCTTC. Translated: CAIRTETGSGGYTF.

The CDR3 bases are TGTGCCAGCAGGGGACAGGGAAGCGACATTCAGTACTTC. Protein sequence: CASRGQGSDIQYF. This chain links TRBV28 with TRBJ2-4; 9 nucleotides agree with TRBD1. CDR1 is MDHEN, CDR2 SYDVKM, per germline. V shed 6 bases, J shed 8 bases, and the junction held 5 bases outside the gene matches. The CDR3 length is 13 residues.

This clone was recorded only once. V and J are TRBV4-3 and TRBJ2-3; D may be TRBD2 (7 bases). The CDR3 covers 16 residues. Germline V lookup: CDR1 LGHNA, CDR2 YSLEER. V was cut by 1 base and J by 3 bases, with 14 bases left in between. CDR3 residues: CASSQGGAGVTDTQYF. In DNA form, the CDR3 reads TGCGCCAGCAGCCAAGGGGGGGCGGGGGTGACAGATACGCAGTATTTT.

V gene TRBV7-7 combines with J gene TRBJ2-1; 9 nucleotides align to TRBD2. This CDR3 region has 15 residues. Germline V gene lookup returns CDR1 SSHAT and CDR2 FNYEAQ (reference sequence). The J segment lost 7 bases and the V segment lost 1 base, leaving 5 bases of the junction unmatched. CDR3 coding DNA: TGTGCCAGCAGCTTAGTAGCGGGAGCGGGGAATGAGCAGTTCTTC. Amino acid sequence: CASSLVAGAGNEQFF.

V and J are TRBV19 and TRBJ2-5; maybe TRBD1 (7 bases). The V end lost 5 bases, the J end lost 1 base, and 14 bases lay between the germline ends. The CDR3 runs 15 residues. Germline CDR1 reads LNHDA; CDR2 reads SQIVND (reference sequence). In DNA form, the CDR3 reads TGTGCCAGTAGTGGAGGGACAGTACTCCAAGAGACCCAGTACTTC. It translates to CASSGGTVLQETQYF.

This sequence joins TRBV11-2 and TRBJ2-1, with D possibly TRBD2 on 6 matching bases. V was clipped by 0 bases and J by 5 bases, with 11 bases between them. The CDR3 is 15 amino acids. CDR1 and CDR2 from the germline V gene are SGHAT and FQNNGV. CDR3 in DNA: TGTGCCAGCAGCTTAGACCTTTGGGAGGACAATGAGCAGTTCTTC. Translated: CASSLDLWEDNEQFF.

The chain has TRBV6-5 and TRBJ1-2; 9 bases map to TRBD1. Germline loops: CDR1 MNHEY, CDR2 SVGAGI. The V segment lost 7 bases and the J segment 4 bases; nucleotides outside the gene matches: 10. The CDR3 sequence is 15 residues long. DNA of the CDR3: TGTGCCAGCACCCCGAGGGGACAGGGTTTCTATGGCTACACCTTC. Its protein is CASTPRGQGFYGYTF.

The chain carries TRBV6-5 and TRBJ2-7; TRBD2 matches at 13 bases. CDR3 size: 15 residues. In germline, CDR1 is MNHEY, CDR2 SVGAGI. V lost 8 bases, J lost 2 bases, and 6 bases stayed unmatched. The CDR3 spells CASFTGLAGTYEQYF. In DNA, the CDR3 is TGTGCCAGCTTTACGGGACTAGCGGGAACCTACGAGCAGTACTTC.

This sequence joins TRBV11-2 and TRBJ2-1; 13 positions agree with TRBD2. The germline CDR1 and CDR2 sequences are SGHAT and FQNNGV. The CDR3 extends over 18 amino acids. J lost 7 bases, V lost 5 bases, and 14 bases had no gene match. CDR3 in DNA: TGTGCCAGCAGCCGCGCCGGGACTAGCGGGGTTTCCGGTAATGAGCAGTTCTTC. Translating it yields CASSRAGTSGVSGNEQFF.

The genes are TRBV7-3 and TRBJ2-3; D is unresolved. The CDR3 runs 15 residues. Trimming stripped 1 base from V and 2 bases from J, with 10 bases between. The germline CDR1 and CDR2 sequences are SGHTA and FQGTGA. This chain's CDR3 is CASSLMGSDTDTQYF. The CDR3 DNA follows: TGTGCCAGCAGCTTAATGGGCTCGGACACAGATACGCAGTATTTT.

V is TRBV5-5 and J is TRBJ1-1; D is ambiguous. Germline assignment: CDR1 SGHKS and CDR2 YYEKEE (reference sequence). The CDR3 spans 15 residues. Trimming cost V 2 bases and J 4 bases, with 15 bases left between them. The CDR3 is CASSFRGSSSTEAFF. The CDR3, as DNA: TGTGCCAGCAGCTTCCGCGGGTCCTCCAGCACTGAAGCTTTCTTT.

The genes are TRBV7-2 and TRBJ1-5, with D hard to call. Germline CDR1 reads SGHTA; CDR2 reads FQGNSA. Trimming took 0 bases from V and 3 from J, leaving 9 bases between them. The CDR3 sequence is 15 residues long. CDR3 bases: TGTGCCAGCAGCTTAGCGGCAGGCCACAATCAGCCCCAGCATTTT. This encodes CASSLAAGHNQPQHF.

V usage is TRBV20-1 and J usage is TRBJ2-7; D is undetermined. CDR1 is DFQATT, CDR2 SNEGSKA, per germline (reference sequence). Trimming removed 3 bases at V and 2 bases at J, with 14 bases between. This CDR3 has 14 amino acids. DNA of the CDR3: TGCAGTGCTAGTTCTGACGCGGATACCTACGAGCAGTACTTC. Amino acids: CSASSDADTYEQYF.

There are a few counts of this clone. The chain joins TRBV28 to TRBJ2-2; the match to TRBD1 covers 7 bases. Trimming removed 6 bases from V and 5 bases from J; junction bases left unmatched: 6. Germline V gene lookup returns CDR1 MDHEN and CDR2 SYDVKM. The CDR3 consists of 14 residues. The CDR3 reads CASRNTGATGELFF. CDR3 nucleotides: TGTGCCAGCAGAAATACAGGGGCGACCGGGGAGCTGTTTTTT.

V and J are TRBV3-1 (or the pseudogene TRBV3-2) and TRBJ1-1; 8 positions agree with TRBD1. The CDR3 runs 16 residues. CDR1 and CDR2 from the germline V gene are LGHDT and YNNKEL (reference sequence). Losses at the gene ends were 3 bases for V and 4 bases for J; bases not matched to a gene: 10. CDR3 sequence reads: CASSQHKTGEGTEAFF. The CDR3 nucleotides are TGTGCCAGCAGCCAGCACAAGACAGGGGAAGGCACTGAAGCTTTCTTT.

This chain uses TRBV7-3 with TRBJ2-3, with 9 bases fitting TRBD2. V shed 3 bases and J 0 bases; nucleotides not matched to a gene: 10. The germline V gene encodes CDR1 SGHTA and CDR2 FQGTGA. The CDR3 is 18 amino acids. The CDR3 is CASSLGAGGFTSTDTQYF. CDR3 nucleotide sequence: TGTGCCAGCAGCTTGGGAGCGGGGGGCTTCACTAGCACAGATACGCAGTATTTT.